This T cell receptor beta chain comes out of a study of metastatic and nonmetastatic thyroid tumors. Study context: Peripheral blood and tumor or nodule samples from malignant and benign thyroid patients were compared.

On this clone itself: The antigen is not known.

Study-wide findings and caveats: According to reports, the diversity of TCR beta was significantly higher in malignant thyroid tumors than in benign nodules, and this held in both blood and tumor samples.

None of the patients had undergone any treatment ahead of thyroid surgery. The authors' processing: Researchers built a distant-metastasis classifier for papillary thyroid cancer that drew on CDR3 differences across clinicopathological groups. TCRdb recomputed clones from the PCR reads via MiXCR. These V and J calls are TCRdb output, not the study's own analysis. The table lists just over 70,000 clones, more than 15% of them singletons. Germline V CDR1 and CDR2: DFQATT, SNEGSKA (reference sequence). The CDR3 length is 12 residues. The sequence derives from a female donor with papillary thyroid cancer or a benign thyroid nodule (not recorded which). Some clones in this sample may be carry-over from other donors' samples. The genes are TRBV20-1 and TRBJ2-7; D may match TRBD1 or TRBD2 (5 bases each). Sequencing used blood. CDR3 nucleotide sequence: TGCTCCTGGAGGCAGGGATACTACGAGCAGTACTTC. It encodes CSWRQGYYEQYF.